Listed below are T cell receptor beta chains from one sample, sequenced in a study of PD-1 blockade in mismatch repair-deficient tumors. Only in-frame clones appear in the TCRdb table, and some are missing; sequencing was by immunoSEQ multiplex PCR. The profile shows 120,000 or so clones, 86% of them singletons. Specimen: peripheral blood, collected 44 weeks after starting pembrolizumab. The receptors shown here come from an adult with mismatch repair-deficient cancer. Each CDR3 is given with its conserved first and last residue. D genes are given only for firm matches. Rows give clone size only sometimes, using once, few, many, or a class for an expanded clone.

v_gene	j_gene	abundance	d_gene	CDR3aa	CDR3nt
TRBV6-7	TRBJ1-2	few	TRBD1	CASSYPDRGRYTF	TGTGCCAGCAGTTACCCTGACAGGGGACGCTACACCTTC
TRBV12-5	TRBJ2-7	-	-	CASGLGGRTISYEQYF	TGTGCTAGTGGTTTGGGGGGACGGACGATATCCTACGAGCAGTACTTC
TRBV27	TRBJ2-7	-	-	CASKVRGLSSYEQYF	TGTGCCAGCAAAGTGAGAGGACTCAGCTCCTACGAGCAGTACTTC
TRBV9	TRBJ2-5	-	-	CASSAGRIQETQYF	TGTGCCAGCAGCGCGGGACGGATTCAAGAGACCCAGTACTTC
TRBV2	TRBJ2-7	-	-	CASSEGVNEQYF	TGTGCCAGCAGTGAAGGGGTTAACGAGCAGTACTTC
TRBV11-2	TRBJ1-4	-	TRBD1	CASSRGTGGVTNEKLFF	TGTGCCAGCAGCCGTGGGACAGGGGGAGTGACTAATGAAAAACTGTTTTTT
TRBV29-1	TRBJ2-7	-	TRBD2	CSVEDDGTSGLDEQYF	TGCAGCGTTGAAGATGATGGGACTAGCGGGCTAGACGAGCAGTACTTC
TRBV28	TRBJ2-7	once	TRBD2	CASSYSLAGYEQYF	TGTGCCAGCAGTTACTCACTAGCGGGCTACGAGCAGTACTTC
TRBV6-5	TRBJ2-5	-	-	CASSLGQHRTQYF	TGTGCCAGCAGCCTTGGACAGCACCGGACCCAGTACTTC
TRBV19	TRBJ2-5	-	-	CASSIDRETQYF	TGTGCCAGTAGTATAGACCGAGAGACCCAGTACTTC
TRBV2	TRBJ1-2	-	TRBD1	CASSAETGGSGYTF	TGTGCCAGCAGTGCAGAGACAGGGGGCAGTGGCTACACCTTC
TRBV4-1	TRBJ2-3	-	TRBD1	CASRAGGMVGTDTQYF	TGCGCCAGCAGGGCAGGGGGCATGGTTGGGACAGATACGCAGTATTTT
TRBV11-2	TRBJ2-7	few	TRBD1	CASSSGQGAWDEQYF	TGTGCCAGCAGCTCAGGACAGGGGGCATGGGACGAGCAGTACTTC
TRBV11-2	TRBJ2-3	-	-	CASSLVADTQYF	TGTGCCAGCAGCTTAGTAGCAGATACGCAGTATTTT
TRBV7-6	TRBJ2-7	-	-	CASSPVGKGYEQYF	TGTGCCAGCAGCCCGGTAGGGAAAGGCTACGAGCAGTACTTC
TRBV6-5	TRBJ1-2	-	-	CASSSTGRGYTF	TGTGCCAGCAGTTCAACGGGGCGCGGCTACACCTTC
TRBV30	TRBJ2-1	-	-	CAWRGQPNEQFF	TGTGCCTGGAGGGGCCAACCGAATGAGCAGTTCTTC
TRBV25-1	TRBJ2-1	-	-	CASSVSDEQFF	TGTGCCAGCAGCGTTAGCGATGAGCAGTTCTTC
TRBV11-3	TRBJ1-2	-	-	CASSLSLGPNYGYTF	TGTGCCAGCAGCTTATCGCTGGGGCCGAACTATGGCTACACCTTC
TRBV29-1	TRBJ1-5	few	-	CSAQPGGAGQPQHF	TGCAGCGCCCAACCGGGAGGGGCAGGACAGCCCCAGCATTTT
TRBV27	TRBJ2-7	-	TRBD2	CASSSPSGSGLYEQYF	TGTGCCAGCAGTTCGCCCAGCGGGAGTGGGCTATACGAGCAGTACTTC
TRBV29-1	TRBJ2-7	-	TRBD1	CSVERPHRGYEQYF	TGCAGCGTTGAACGCCCCCACAGGGGCTACGAGCAGTACTTC
TRBV12-5	TRBJ1-4	-	TRBD1	CASGLGRETGYEKLFF	TGTGCTAGTGGTTTGGGAAGGGAGACAGGGTATGAAAAACTGTTTTTT
TRBV11-2	TRBJ2-1	-	-	CASSLTSSYNEQFF	TGTGCCAGCAGCCTAACCAGCTCCTACAATGAGCAGTTCTTC
TRBV5-4	TRBJ1-2	-	-	CASSFRNGYTF	TGTGCCAGCAGCTTCCGCAATGGCTACACCTTC
TRBV5-6	TRBJ2-1	-	-	CASSWDSYNEQFF	TGTGCCAGCAGCTGGGACTCCTACAATGAGCAGTTCTTC
TRBV27	TRBJ2-7	-	-	CASSLSPIYEQYF	TGTGCCAGCAGTTTATCACCGATTTACGAGCAGTACTTC
TRBV4-1	TRBJ2-7	-	TRBD1	CASAKQGVAEQYF	TGCGCCAGCGCAAAACAGGGGGTGGCCGAGCAGTACTTC
TRBV10-3	TRBJ1-4	once	-	CAIRGGSSEKLFF	TGTGCCATCAGGGGCGGTTCAAGCGAAAAACTGTTTTTT
TRBV19	TRBJ2-1	-	TRBD2	CASSIDISASGSENEQFF	TGTGCCAGTAGTATAGATATCTCCGCTAGCGGGAGCGAAAATGAGCAGTTCTTC
TRBV15	TRBJ2-5	-	TRBD2	CATSISSEGLGTSGSGKTQYF	TGTGCCACCAGCATTTCCTCGGAGGGGCTCGGGACTAGCGGGAGTGGCAAGACCCAGTACTTC